The 27 T cell receptor beta chains below come from one sample, sequenced in a study of T cells in Graves' hyperthyroidism and ophthalmopathy. The source material, RNA transcripts, was used to amplify TCR beta CDR3 regions. TCR CDR3 regions were first amplified by RT-PCR with HTBI primers. From the multiplex PCR reads, TCRdb called clonotypes with MiXCR, one entry per CDR3 protein. The repertoire holds hundreds of thousands of distinct CDR3 sequences, about 20% seen once, with over 45% in the top ten. The specimen was blood. These receptor sequences come from a man aged 35-49 years with Graves' ophthalmopathy.

A few counts support this clonotype. The chain couples TRBV18 to TRBJ1-3, with D maybe TRBD1 (6 bases). The V end was cut by 6 bases, the J end by 4 bases, with 13 bases between. The CDR3 is made up of 14 amino acids. CDR1 and CDR2 from the germline V gene are KGHSH and LQKENI. CDR3 nucleotides: TGTGCCAGCTCCCACAGGGAGAGAGGAAACACCATATATTTT. Amino acid sequence: CASSHRERGNTIYF.

The V gene is TRBV2, the J gene TRBJ2-2; D gene uncertain. The germline gives CDR1 SNHLY, CDR2 FYNNEI. Trimming stripped 7 bases from V and 2 bases from J, with 14 bases between. This CDR3 has 15 amino acids. DNA for the CDR3: TGTGCCAGCAACCCCTGGGGTCCTAACACCGGGGAGCTGTTTTTT. This codes for CASNPWGPNTGELFF.

This chain joins TRBV15 and TRBJ2-7, with a weak D call TRBD1 (6 bases). V was shortened by 6 bases and J by 1 base, with 13 bases between the two germline ends. The CDR3 consists of 14 residues. CDR1 LNHNV and CDR2 YYDKDF come from the germline V gene (reference sequence). CDR3 in amino acids: CATSTGYGSYEQYF. The CDR3, as DNA: TGTGCCACCAGTACAGGGTACGGATCCTACGAGCAGTACTTC.

In its sample, this clonotype was seen a few times. J is TRBJ2-7 and V is TRBV6-1; a possible D gene is TRBD2 (5 bases). The ends were cut back, 7 bases at V and 2 bases at J, with 12 bases in the middle. The CDR3 loop spans 13 amino acids. CDR1 and CDR2 from the germline V gene are MNHNS and SASEGT. The CDR3 is CASIASGAYEQYF. In DNA, the CDR3 is TGTGCCAGCATAGCGAGCGGAGCCTACGAGCAGTACTTC.

This clonotype came up many times. The J gene is TRBJ2-1, the V gene TRBV11-2; maybe TRBD1 (5 bases). Germline CDR1 SGHAT, CDR2 FQNNGV. CDR3 size: 14 residues. Trimming removed 4 bases from V and 6 bases from J, with 13 bases in between. CDR3 region: CASSWQGGVNEQFF. DNA for the CDR3: TGTGCCAGCAGCTGGCAGGGTGGAGTCAATGAGCAGTTCTTC. Filled out from reference TRBV11-2 and TRBJ2-1, the complete variable domain reads EAGVAQSPRYKIIEKRQSVAFWCNPISGHATLYWYQQILGQGPKLLIQFQNNGVVDDSQLPKDRFSAERLKGVDSTLKIQPAKLEDSAVYLCASSWQGGVNEQFFGPGTRLTVL.

V gene TRBV5-1 combines with J gene TRBJ2-5; a possible D gene is TRBD1 (6 bases). V lost 4 bases, J lost 9 bases, and 16 bases lay in between. The CDR3 extends over 13 amino acids. The germline CDR1 and CDR2 sequences are SGHRS and YFSETQ. CDR3 DNA: TGCGCCAGCAGCCTGGGGGACAAGGGCGCCCAGTACTTC. Translation gives CASSLGDKGAQYF. The variable domain in full, completed from reference TRBV5-1 and TRBJ2-5, reads KAGVTQTPRYLIKTRGQQVTLSCSPISGHRSVSWYQQTPGQGLQFLFEYFSETQRNKGNFPGRFSGRQFSNSRSEMNVSTLELGDSALYLCASSLGDKGAQYFGPGTRLLVL.

This clonotype showed up many times. The chain has TRBV30 and TRBJ1-1, with unresolved D. Germline V gene lookup returns CDR1 GTSNPN and CDR2 SVGIG (reference sequence). Trimming took off 1 base at V and 3 bases at J, with 3 bases between the two ends. CDR3 length: 11 residues. In DNA form, the CDR3 reads TGTGCCTGGAGTGAGTACACTGAAGCTTTCTTT. Protein sequence: CAWSEYTEAFF.

The chain has TRBV3-1 and TRBJ1-6, with no clear D. This CDR3 contains 15 residues. The germline V and J ends were trimmed by 5 bases and 9 bases, with 17 bases remaining between them. Germline V gives CDR1 LGHDT, CDR2 YNNKEL (reference sequence). CDR3 DNA: TGTGCCAGCAGCAGTAAGGTTGGGGTTACTTCACCCCTCCACTTT. It specifies CASSSKVGVTSPLHF.

This clonotype was counted between two and nine times. V is TRBV7-9 and J is TRBJ2-5; D remains ambiguous. The CDR3 length is 17 residues. Trimming took off 5 bases at V and 4 bases at J, with 23 bases between the two ends. From germline, CDR1 is SEHNR and CDR2 FQNEAQ (reference sequence). CDR3 loop: CASSPMGYPGAGETQYF. The CDR3 region has the DNA TGTGCCAGCAGCCCAATGGGGTACCCCGGCGCAGGAGAGACCCAGTACTTC.

The rearrangement joins TRBV27 to TRBJ2-1; TRBD2 matches at 8 bases. The CDR3 contains 14 residues. Germline CDR1 reads MNHEY; CDR2 reads SMNVEV (reference sequence). The ends lost 5 bases at V and 5 bases at J; junction bases unmatched: 5. CDR3 in DNA: TGTGCCAGCAGTGAACTAGCGGCCAACAATGAGCAGTTCTTC. It is translated as CASSELAANNEQFF.

The chain uses TRBV15 and TRBJ1-3; D call uncertain. The V and J ends lost 3 bases and 0 bases respectively, with 18 bases between them. This CDR3 region has 18 residues. Germline V gene data show CDR1 as LNHNV and CDR2 as YYDKDF (reference sequence). CDR3 region: CATSSPVYGRSSGNTIYF. The CDR3 coding sequence is TGTGCCACCAGCAGTCCTGTGTACGGTCGGAGCTCTGGAAACACCATATATTTT.

V usage is TRBV20-1 and J usage is TRBJ2-1; perhaps TRBD2 as D (6 bases). The CDR3 extends over 12 amino acids. Trimming stripped 7 bases from V and 14 bases from J, with 21 bases between. Per germline, CDR1 DFQATT and CDR2 SNEGSKA (reference sequence). CDR3 nucleotides: TGCAGTGGGAAACTCGGGGGTCGTAGAGAGTTCTTC. It codes for CSGKLGGRREFF.

This clonotype was detected ten times or more. V and J are TRBV2 and TRBJ2-1; possibly TRBD1 for D (6 bases). This CDR3 has 16 amino acids. The germline V gene encodes CDR1 SNHLY and CDR2 FYNNEI. V gave up 7 bases and J gave up 0 bases, with 16 bases separating them. The CDR3 region is CASNFQGSHSYNEQFF. CDR3 nucleotides: TGTGCCAGCAACTTTCAGGGGTCCCACTCCTACAATGAGCAGTTCTTC.

The table lists this clonotype with a few counts. The rearrangement joins TRBV5-1 to TRBJ2-3; D is tentatively TRBD1 or TRBD2 (5 bases each). Trimming left V 2 bases short and J 0 bases short, with 10 bases between. The CDR3 has 15 residues. Germline CDR1 is SGHRS and CDR2 is YFSETQ. The DNA of the CDR3 is TGCGCCAGCAGCTTTAGAGGGGTTAGCACAGATACGCAGTATTTT. It is translated as CASSFRGVSTDTQYF.

The table lists this clonotype with many counts. The rearrangement uses TRBV28 and TRBJ2-7, with D possibly called TRBD1 or TRBD2 (5 bases each). V was pared by 5 bases and J by 5 bases, with 16 bases between. The CDR3 has 14 residues. Germline V gene lookup returns CDR1 MDHEN and CDR2 SYDVKM. CDR3 sequence (DNA): TGTGCCAGCAGTCTCCGGGACGGGATAAACGAGCAGTACTTC. It is translated as CASSLRDGINEQYF.

This clonotype has a handful of counts. V and J are TRBV2 and TRBJ2-2, with 7 nucleotides matching TRBD1. Losses at the gene ends were 0 bases for V and 7 bases for J; bases not matched to a gene: 5. Germline loops: CDR1 SNHLY, CDR2 FYNNEI. The CDR3 covers 15 residues. CDR3 in amino acids: CASSEAGGRVGELFF. CDR3 in DNA: TGTGCCAGCAGTGAAGCAGGGGGCAGGGTCGGGGAGCTGTTTTTT.

This clonotype was observed many times. The chain carries TRBV28 and TRBJ1-1; 8 bases match TRBD1. This CDR3 has 16 amino acids. V shed 5 bases, J shed 4 bases, and the junction held 12 bases outside the gene matches. Germline CDR1 and CDR2: MDHEN and SYDVKM. CDR3 bases: TGTGCCAGCAGTCCAAGGACAGGGAAGAGGGTCACTGAAGCTTTCTTT. As protein: CASSPRTGKRVTEAFF. The full variable domain, with the rest looked up from reference TRBV28 and TRBJ1-1, is DVKVTQSSRYLVKRTGEKVFLECVQDMDHENMFWYRQDPGLGLRLIYFSYDVKMKEKGDIPEGYSVSREKKERFSLILESASTNQTSMYLCASSPRTGKRVTEAFFGQGTRLTVV.

This clonotype showed up just a few times. The V and J genes are TRBV20-1 and TRBJ1-5, with D possibly being TRBD1 (6 bases). The CDR3 spans 14 residues. Germline loops: CDR1 DFQATT, CDR2 SNEGSKA (reference sequence). Trimming removed 5 bases at V and 2 bases at J, with 13 bases between. CDR3: CSARRGAGNQPQHF. DNA for the CDR3: TGCAGTGCTCGGCGGGGGGCTGGCAATCAGCCCCAGCATTTT.

In this sample, this clonotype turned up many times. V and J are TRBV20-1 and TRBJ1-1, with D perhaps TRBD1 (6 bases). This CDR3 is 17 amino acids long. Germline-derived CDR1 and CDR2 are DFQATT and SNEGSKA (reference sequence). V gave up 3 bases and J gave up 6 bases, with 26 bases separating them. CDR3 nucleotide sequence: TGCAGTGCTAGGGGGGCAATGTGGGAGGGATTTTTATCTGAAGCTTTCTTT. Its translation is CSARGAMWEGFLSEAFF.

V usage is TRBV19 and J usage is TRBJ2-4; 11 bases are a match to TRBD2. Germline CDR1 reads LNHDA; CDR2 reads SQIVND (reference sequence). The CDR3 contains 19 residues. The V segment lost 8 bases and the J segment 0 bases; nucleotides outside the gene matches: 15. The CDR3 protein is CASLPITLAGGLAKNIQYF. CDR3 DNA sequence: TGTGCCAGTCTACCCATTACCTTAGCGGGAGGGTTAGCCAAAAACATTCAGTACTTC.

This clonotype has more than one count but fewer than ten. The DNA of the CDR3 is TGTGCCAGCAGTTTACGGACAGGGGGCAGGGAAAAACTGTTTTTT. Amino acids: CASSLRTGGREKLFF. The V and J genes are TRBV27 and TRBJ1-4; the match to TRBD1 covers 11 bases. The CDR3 runs to 15 residues. V lost 2 bases to trimming and J lost 8 bases; unmatched junction nucleotides: 4. Germline CDR1 reads MNHEY; CDR2 reads SMNVEV (reference sequence).

The sample holds many counts of this clonotype. The chain combines TRBV28 with TRBJ2-7, with D possibly being TRBD2 (6 bases). V lost 0 bases and J lost 3, with 12 bases in between. CDR1 is MDHEN and CDR2 is SYDVKM in the germline V gene. The CDR3 has 15 residues. The CDR3 bases are TGTGCCAGCAGTTTATGGCGGGACGGACGCTACGAGCAGTACTTC. It translates to CASSLWRDGRYEQYF.

V is TRBV9 and J is TRBJ2-4, with D maybe TRBD2 (5 bases). The germline V gene encodes CDR1 SGDLS and CDR2 YYNGEE. Trimming cost V 4 bases and J 3 bases, with 14 bases left between them. The CDR3 is made up of 15 amino acids. CDR3 sequence: CASSLGVESKNIQYF. The CDR3 DNA reads TGTGCCAGCAGCCTCGGGGTGGAGAGCAAAAACATTCAGTACTTC.

This clonotype was observed a few times. The rearrangement uses TRBV9 and TRBJ2-7, with D unclear. Germline loops: CDR1 SGDLS, CDR2 YYNGEE. V dropped 0 bases and J dropped 6 bases, with 7 bases sitting between them. There are 12 residues in the CDR3. This chain's CDR3 is CASSVGDGEQYF. In DNA form, the CDR3 reads TGTGCCAGCAGCGTAGGGGATGGCGAGCAGTACTTC.

This clonotype was counted between two and nine times. The V and J genes are TRBV12-3 or TRBV12-4 and TRBJ2-2; D may be TRBD2 (6 bases). The CDR3 extends over 15 amino acids. The V end was cut by 6 bases, the J end by 6 bases, with 17 bases between. The CDR3 DNA sequence: TGTGCCAGCAGCCCCGGGGGTCTATATGCCGGGGAGCTGTTTTTT. Its protein product is CASSPGGLYAGELFF.

The chain is built from TRBV28 and TRBJ1-2, with TRBD1 matching 9 bases. V lost 2 bases and J lost 8; bases outside the gene matches: 6. The length of the CDR3 is 14 residues. The V gene's germline CDR1 is MDHEN and CDR2 SYDVKM. The CDR3 is CASSLGGTGQGYTF. The CDR3 nucleotides are TGTGCCAGCAGTTTAGGAGGGACAGGGCAGGGCTACACCTTC.

This clonotype was counted only a few times. The chain combines TRBV29-1 with TRBJ1-2; maybe TRBD1 (5 bases). The CDR3 runs 13 residues. The V gene's germline CDR1 is SQVTM and CDR2 ANQGSEA. V lost 6 bases and J 0 bases, leaving 11 bases between the germline ends. DNA for the CDR3: TGCAGCGTCACCGGGACTTCTAACTATGGCTACACCTTC. This codes for CSVTGTSNYGYTF.